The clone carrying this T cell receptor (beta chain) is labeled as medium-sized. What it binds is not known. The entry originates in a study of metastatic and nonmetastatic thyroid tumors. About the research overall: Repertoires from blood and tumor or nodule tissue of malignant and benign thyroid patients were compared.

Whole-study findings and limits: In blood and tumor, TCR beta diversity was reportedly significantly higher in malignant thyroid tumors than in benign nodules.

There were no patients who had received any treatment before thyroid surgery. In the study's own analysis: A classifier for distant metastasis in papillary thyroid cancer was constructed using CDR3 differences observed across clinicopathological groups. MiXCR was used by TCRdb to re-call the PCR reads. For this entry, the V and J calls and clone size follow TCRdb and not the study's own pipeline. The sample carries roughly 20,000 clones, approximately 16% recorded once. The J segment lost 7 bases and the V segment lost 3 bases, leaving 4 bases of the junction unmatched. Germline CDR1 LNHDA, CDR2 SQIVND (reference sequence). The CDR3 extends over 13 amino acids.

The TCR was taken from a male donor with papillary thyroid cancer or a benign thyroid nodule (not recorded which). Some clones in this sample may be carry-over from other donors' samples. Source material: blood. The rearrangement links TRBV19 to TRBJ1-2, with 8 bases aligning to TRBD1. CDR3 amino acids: CASSIDRGSGYTF. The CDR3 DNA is TGTGCCAGTAGTATCGACAGGGGTTCTGGCTACACCTTC.